This T cell receptor (beta chain) was captured by sequencing in a study of T-cell memory formation after mild COVID-19. Study-level information: Most TCR clusters belonged to a single donor. Study findings and constraints: Later expanders leaned CD4+, whereas clones that contracted between day 15 and 85 were balanced CD4/CD8. CD4+ contracting clones lay mainly in CM and EM, CD8+ ones in EMRA.

TCRdb reprocessed the 5' RACE reads via MiXCR and lists one record per CDR3 protein. The profile covers around 300,000 distinct CDR3 sequences, with around 15% appearing a single time and roughly 21% taken by the ten largest. Germline V CDR1 and CDR2: SGHTA, FQGNSA. The CDR3 length is 16 residues. J was trimmed by 3 bases and V by 6 bases; bases with no gene match: 9. Note on this clonotype: Its antigen remains unidentified.

This clonotype was obtained from a man younger than 35 who had mild COVID-19 (a few samples of this study predate the infection). Cell type and time point are not known. This chain joins TRBV7-2 and TRBJ1-3; 9 bases match TRBD1. Sequenced sample: PBMCs or a T cell subset sorted from them (not recorded which). CDR3 DNA sequence: TGTGCCAGCAGACAAGCACAGGGGGCCCATGGAAACACCATATATTTT. This codes for CASRQAQGAHGNTIYF.